This paragraph covers one T cell receptor (beta chain) sequence. Its antigen is still unknown. This may arise from a read error, as a much more abundant clone is one base away. The record originates from a study of blood T cells in healthy people across ages. Study-level results: As age increased, TCR beta diversity per million T cells fell in a roughly linear fashion.

A second PCR, run for roughly 7 to 12 cycles, used a sample-barcoded 5' primer plus a J-beta primer mix. Each cDNA was tagged by a template-switch adaptor containing 12 random nucleotides. TCRdb re-called the 5' RACE reads through MiXCR, storing one row per CDR3 protein. The sample carries more than 800,000 distinct CDR3 sequences, 29% recorded once. The TCR sequence derives from a woman older than 75 in good health. Input material: blood.

In DNA, the CDR3 is TGCAGTGCTCAGGGACTAGCGGGGCCGGAGACCCAGTACTTC. This sequence encodes CSAQGLAGPETQYF. V and J are TRBV20-1 and TRBJ2-7, with TRBD2 matching over 13 bases. The end of the DNA aligns better with TRBJ2-5, so the J call may be wrong. Germline V gene lookup returns CDR1 DFQATT and CDR2 SNEGSKA (reference sequence). The length of the CDR3 is 14 residues.